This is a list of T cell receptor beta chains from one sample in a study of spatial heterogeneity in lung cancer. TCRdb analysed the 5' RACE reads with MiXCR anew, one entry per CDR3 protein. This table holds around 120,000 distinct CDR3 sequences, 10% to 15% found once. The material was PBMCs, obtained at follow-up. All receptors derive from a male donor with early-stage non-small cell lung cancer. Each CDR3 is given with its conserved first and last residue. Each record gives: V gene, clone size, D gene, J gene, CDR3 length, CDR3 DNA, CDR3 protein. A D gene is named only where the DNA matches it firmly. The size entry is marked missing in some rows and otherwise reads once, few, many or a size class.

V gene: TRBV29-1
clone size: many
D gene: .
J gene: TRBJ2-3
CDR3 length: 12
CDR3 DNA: TGCAGCATGTCAATTTCCACAGATACGCAGTATTTT
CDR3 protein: CSMSISTDTQYF

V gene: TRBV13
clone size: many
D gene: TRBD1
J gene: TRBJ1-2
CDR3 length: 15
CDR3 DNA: TGTGCCAGCAGCTATGGTACAGGGGGACGCTATGGCTACACCTTC
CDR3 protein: CASSYGTGGRYGYTF

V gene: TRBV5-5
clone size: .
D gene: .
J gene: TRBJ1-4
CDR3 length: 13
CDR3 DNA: TGTGCCAGCAGCAGTGTGGGGAGTAAAAAACTGTTTTTT
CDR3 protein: CASSSVGSKKLFF

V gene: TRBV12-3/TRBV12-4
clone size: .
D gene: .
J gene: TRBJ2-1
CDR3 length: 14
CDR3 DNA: TGTGCCAGCAGCCATCCTAGGGTGATCAATGAGCAGTTCTTC
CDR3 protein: CASSHPRVINEQFF

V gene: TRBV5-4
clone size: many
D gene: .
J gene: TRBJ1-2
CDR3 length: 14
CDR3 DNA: TGTGCCAGCAGCCGCGGTTGGAATTTTGCGGAAGACACCTTC
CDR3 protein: CASSRGWNFAEDTF

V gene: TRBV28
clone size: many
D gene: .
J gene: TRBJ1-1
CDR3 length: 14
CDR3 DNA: TGTGCCAGCAGTTTATACCGTCAGAACACTGAAGCTTTCTTT
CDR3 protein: CASSLYRQNTEAFF

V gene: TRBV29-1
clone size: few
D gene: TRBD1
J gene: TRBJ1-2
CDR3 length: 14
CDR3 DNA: TGCAGCGCGACTACAGGGGGCGACAACTATGGCTACACCTTC
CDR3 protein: CSATTGGDNYGYTF

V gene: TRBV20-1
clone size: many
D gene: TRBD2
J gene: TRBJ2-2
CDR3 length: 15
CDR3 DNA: TGCAGTGCTGCTAGCGGGAAGTCGAACACCGGGGAGCTGTTTTTT
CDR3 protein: CSAASGKSNTGELFF

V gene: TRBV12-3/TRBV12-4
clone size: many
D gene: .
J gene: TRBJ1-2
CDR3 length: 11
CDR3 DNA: TGTGCCAGCAGCCGTGACAGGGGCTACACCTTC
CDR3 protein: CASSRDRGYTF

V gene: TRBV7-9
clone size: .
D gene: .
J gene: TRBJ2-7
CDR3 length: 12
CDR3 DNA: TGTGCCAGCACCGAGGGAACCCACGAGCAGTACTTC
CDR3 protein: CASTEGTHEQYF

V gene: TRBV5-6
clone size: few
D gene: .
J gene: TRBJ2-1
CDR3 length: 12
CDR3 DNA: TGTGCCAGCAGCTTGGCCTACAATGAGCAGTTCTTC
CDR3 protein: CASSLAYNEQFF

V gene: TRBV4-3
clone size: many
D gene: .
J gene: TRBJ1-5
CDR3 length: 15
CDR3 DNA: TGCGCCAGCAGCCAAGATACAAGGGGAGACCAGCCCCAGCATTTT
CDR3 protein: CASSQDTRGDQPQHF

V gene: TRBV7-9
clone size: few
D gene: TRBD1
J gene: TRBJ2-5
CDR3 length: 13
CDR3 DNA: TGTGCCAGCAGCAAAGACAGGGTCGACACCCAGTACTTC
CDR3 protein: CASSKDRVDTQYF

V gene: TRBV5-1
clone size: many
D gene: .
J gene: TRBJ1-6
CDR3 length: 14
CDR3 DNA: TGCGCCAGCAGCTTGGACGGTTATAATTCACCCCTCCACTTT
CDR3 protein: CASSLDGYNSPLHF

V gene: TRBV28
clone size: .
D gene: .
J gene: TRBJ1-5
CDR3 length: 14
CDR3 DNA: TGTGCCAGCAGTAAAGGGCATAGCAATCAGCCCCAGCATTTT
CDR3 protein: CASSKGHSNQPQHF

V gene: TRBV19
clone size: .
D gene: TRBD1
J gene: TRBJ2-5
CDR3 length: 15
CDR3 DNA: TGTGCCAGTAGTACCACTCGGACAGGGAGAGAGACCCAGTACTTC
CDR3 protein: CASSTTRTGRETQYF

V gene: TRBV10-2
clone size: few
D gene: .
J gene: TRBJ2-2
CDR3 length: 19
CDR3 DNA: TGCGCCAGCAGTGAGTCGATTTTCCGATCCAGGAGGGACACCGGGGAGCTGTTTTTT
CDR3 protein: CASSESIFRSRRDTGELFF

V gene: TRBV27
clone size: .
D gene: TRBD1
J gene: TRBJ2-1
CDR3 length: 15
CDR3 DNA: TGTGCCAGCCGTTACGGGACAGGGATCTTCAATGAGCAGTTCTTC
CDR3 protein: CASRYGTGIFNEQFF

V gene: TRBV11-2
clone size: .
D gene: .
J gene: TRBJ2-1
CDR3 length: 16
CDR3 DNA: TGTGCCAGCAGGCGTATCAGGGGTCCGAGCTACAATGAGCAGTTCTTC
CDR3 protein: CASRRIRGPSYNEQFF

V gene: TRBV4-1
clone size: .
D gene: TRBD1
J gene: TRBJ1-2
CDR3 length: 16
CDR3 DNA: TGCGCCAGCAGCCAAGATCCGGGACAGCCGAACTATGGCTACACCTTC
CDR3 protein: CASSQDPGQPNYGYTF

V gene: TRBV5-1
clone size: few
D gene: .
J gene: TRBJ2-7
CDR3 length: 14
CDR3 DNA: TGCGCCAGCAGACCCCCGGGGGTCCCCTACGAGCAGTACTTC
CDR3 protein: CASRPPGVPYEQYF

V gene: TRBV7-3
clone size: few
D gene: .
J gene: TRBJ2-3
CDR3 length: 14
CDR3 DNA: TGTGCCAGCAGCTTAACGTGGGGCACAGATACGCAGTATTTT
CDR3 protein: CASSLTWGTDTQYF

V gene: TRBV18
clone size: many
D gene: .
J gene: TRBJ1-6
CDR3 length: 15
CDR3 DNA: TGTGCCAGCTCACCACCGGGCCAGGGCATTTCACCCCTCCACTTT
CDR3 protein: CASSPPGQGISPLHF

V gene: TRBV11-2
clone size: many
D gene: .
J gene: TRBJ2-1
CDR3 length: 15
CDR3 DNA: TGTGCCAGCAGCTCGATATTATGGGGGGTGTATGAGCAGTTCTTC
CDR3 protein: CASSSILWGVYEQFF

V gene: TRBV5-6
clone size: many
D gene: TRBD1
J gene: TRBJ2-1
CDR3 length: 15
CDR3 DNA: TGTGCCAGCAGCCGGGGACAGGGAGTTTACAATGAGCAGTTCTTC
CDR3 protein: CASSRGQGVYNEQFF

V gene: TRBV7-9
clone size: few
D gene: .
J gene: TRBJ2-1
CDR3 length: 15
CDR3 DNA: TGTGCCAGCAGCTTAGCTGGGATATCCTACAATGAGCAGTTCTTC
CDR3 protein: CASSLAGISYNEQFF

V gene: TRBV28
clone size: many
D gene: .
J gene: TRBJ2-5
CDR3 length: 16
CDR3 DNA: TGTGCCAGCAGCCAACCCAGGGGCCTAACGCAAGAGACCCAGTACTTC
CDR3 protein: CASSQPRGLTQETQYF

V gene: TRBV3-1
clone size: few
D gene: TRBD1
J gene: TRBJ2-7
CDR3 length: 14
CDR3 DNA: TGTGCCAGCAGCCAAATAGCAGGGGGCTACGAGCAGTACTTC
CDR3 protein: CASSQIAGGYEQYF

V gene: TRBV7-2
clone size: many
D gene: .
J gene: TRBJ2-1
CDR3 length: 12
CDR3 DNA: TGTGCCAGCAGCCCCCAGTTGAATGAGCAGTTCTTC
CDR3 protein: CASSPQLNEQFF

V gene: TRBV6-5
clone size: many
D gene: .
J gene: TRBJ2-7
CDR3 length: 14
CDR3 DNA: TGTGCCAGCAGTACGCCCGGGGGCCGGGACGAGCAGTACTTC
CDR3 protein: CASSTPGGRDEQYF

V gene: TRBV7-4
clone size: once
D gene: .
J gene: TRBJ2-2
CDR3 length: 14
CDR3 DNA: TGTGCCAGCAGCTTCCGACTAAGCACCGGGGAGCTGTTTTTT
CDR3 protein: CASSFRLSTGELFF

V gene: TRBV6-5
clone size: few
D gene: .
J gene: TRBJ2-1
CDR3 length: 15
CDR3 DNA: TGTGCCAGCAAACCCCCCCTACATGGATACAATGAGCAGTTCTTC
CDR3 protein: CASKPPLHGYNEQFF

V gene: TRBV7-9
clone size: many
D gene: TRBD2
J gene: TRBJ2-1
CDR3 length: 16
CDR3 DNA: TGTGCCAGCAGCCTCCCGGGACTAGCGGGGCCCAATGAGCAGTTCTTC
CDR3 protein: CASSLPGLAGPNEQFF

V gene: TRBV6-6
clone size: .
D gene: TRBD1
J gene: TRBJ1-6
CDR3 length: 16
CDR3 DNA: TGTGCCAGCAGTTACGGGGACAGGGGGCTAAATTCACCCCTCCACTTT
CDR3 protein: CASSYGDRGLNSPLHF

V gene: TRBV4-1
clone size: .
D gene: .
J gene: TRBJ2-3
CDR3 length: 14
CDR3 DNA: TGCGCCAGCAGCCAAGAAGGCCGCACAGATACGCAGTATTTT
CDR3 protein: CASSQEGRTDTQYF